This T cell receptor (beta chain) was identified during a study of cytomegalovirus exposure and HLA in healthy donors. With 60 Vbeta and 13 Jbeta primers, the PCR was carried out. Data came from immunoSEQ multiplex PCR; TCRdb stores just in-frame clones and leaves some out. The data show some 190,000 clones, approximately 82% seen once. Broader study findings: A later analysis, which compared TCR beta chains of equal frequency, found the HLA-associated ones more clonally expanded. One later analysis reportedly identified an Asian-associated ancestry cluster that showed fewer N-insertions than the roughly 620-donor mean. Sequencing likely caused a cluster of highly shared sequence variants. The sole available immune exposure information was CMV serostatus.

A word on this clone: Its specificity is unknown.

Trimming left V 5 bases short and J 0 bases short, with 11 bases between. The germline V gene has CDR1 SGHVS and CDR2 FNYEAQ. The CDR3 is made up of 15 amino acids. Sequenced input: PBMCs. The rearrangement joins TRBV7-6 to TRBJ1-3; D possibly corresponds to TRBD1 (5 bases). The receptor's source is a man in his forties in good health and CMV-seropositive. This CDR3 is CASSAQVISGNTIYF. CDR3 sequence (DNA): TGTGCCAGCAGCGCACAGGTTATCTCTGGAAACACCATATATTTT.